Listed here is a single TCR beta chain. Looked up from germline, CDR1 is SGHDT and CDR2 is YYEEEE. The CDR3 is 14 residues long. Trimming removed 0 bases from V and 2 bases from J, with 6 bases in between. These data come from a study of control samples from healthy donors and cancer patients. TCRdb keeps only in-frame clones here, not all; method: immunoSEQ multiplex PCR. The sample shows about 85,000 clones, roughly 90% of them seen only once. This chain joins TRBV5-6 and TRBJ1-5, with unresolved D. The receptor's source is a man aged 50 to 59 in good health. The sequencing input was blood. DNA for the CDR3: TGTGCCAGCAGCTTGGAGGGAGGCAATCAGCCCCAGCATTTT. Translated: CASSLEGGNQPQHF.